This TCR beta chain emerged from a study of T cells after yellow fever vaccination. This clonotype appeared many times. Its antigen is still unknown. A process of 5'RACE template switching, which added a universal primer site and UMIs, was used to make TCR cDNA. TCRdb re-derived calls from the 5' RACE reads in MiXCR, one entry per CDR3 protein. This repertoire shows about 360,000 distinct CDR3 sequences, 6.2% found once; its top ten account for around 16%. Study-wide results and caveats: Post-booster repertoires contained most primary-vaccination clones again (almost 97% CD4, approximately 88% CD8). There was a small share of clonotypes that showed up in both the CD4 and CD8 compartments.

The CDR3 has 15 amino acids. Trimming at V came to 3 bases and at J to 3 bases, leaving 8 bases not matched to a gene. Looked up from germline, CDR1 is SGHRS and CDR2 is YFSETQ. V is TRBV5-1 and J is TRBJ2-5; 7 bases are shared with TRBD2. This TCR derives from a man in his thirties or forties who received the YFV17D yellow fever vaccine. The source was PBMCs, collected 5 days after the yellow fever booster vaccination. In DNA, the CDR3 is TGCGCCAGCAGCTCCCTCGGGACTAACGAAGAGACCCAGTACTTC. Protein sequence: CASSSLGTNEETQYF.